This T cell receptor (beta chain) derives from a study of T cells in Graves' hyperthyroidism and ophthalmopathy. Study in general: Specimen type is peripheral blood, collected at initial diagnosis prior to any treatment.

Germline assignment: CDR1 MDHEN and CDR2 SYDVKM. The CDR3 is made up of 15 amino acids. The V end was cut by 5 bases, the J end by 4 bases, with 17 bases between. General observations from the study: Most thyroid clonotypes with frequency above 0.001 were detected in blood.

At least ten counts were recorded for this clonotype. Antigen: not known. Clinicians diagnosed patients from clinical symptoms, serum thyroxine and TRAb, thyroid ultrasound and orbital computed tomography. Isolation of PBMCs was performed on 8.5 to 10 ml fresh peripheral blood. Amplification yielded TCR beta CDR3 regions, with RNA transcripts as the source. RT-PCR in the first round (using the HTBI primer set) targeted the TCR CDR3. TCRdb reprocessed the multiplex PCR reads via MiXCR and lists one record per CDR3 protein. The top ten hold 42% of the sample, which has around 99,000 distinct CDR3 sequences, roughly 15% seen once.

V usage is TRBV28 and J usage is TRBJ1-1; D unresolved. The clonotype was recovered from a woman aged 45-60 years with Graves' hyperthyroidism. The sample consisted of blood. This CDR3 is CASSPAGGLATEAFF. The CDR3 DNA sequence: TGTGCCAGCAGTCCCGCGGGTGGGTTGGCCACTGAAGCTTTCTTT. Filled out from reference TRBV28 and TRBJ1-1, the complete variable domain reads DVKVTQSSRYLVKRTGEKVFLECVQDMDHENMFWYRQDPGLGLRLIYFSYDVKMKEKGDIPEGYSVSREKKERFSLILESASTNQTSMYLCASSPAGGLATEAFFGQGTRLTVV.